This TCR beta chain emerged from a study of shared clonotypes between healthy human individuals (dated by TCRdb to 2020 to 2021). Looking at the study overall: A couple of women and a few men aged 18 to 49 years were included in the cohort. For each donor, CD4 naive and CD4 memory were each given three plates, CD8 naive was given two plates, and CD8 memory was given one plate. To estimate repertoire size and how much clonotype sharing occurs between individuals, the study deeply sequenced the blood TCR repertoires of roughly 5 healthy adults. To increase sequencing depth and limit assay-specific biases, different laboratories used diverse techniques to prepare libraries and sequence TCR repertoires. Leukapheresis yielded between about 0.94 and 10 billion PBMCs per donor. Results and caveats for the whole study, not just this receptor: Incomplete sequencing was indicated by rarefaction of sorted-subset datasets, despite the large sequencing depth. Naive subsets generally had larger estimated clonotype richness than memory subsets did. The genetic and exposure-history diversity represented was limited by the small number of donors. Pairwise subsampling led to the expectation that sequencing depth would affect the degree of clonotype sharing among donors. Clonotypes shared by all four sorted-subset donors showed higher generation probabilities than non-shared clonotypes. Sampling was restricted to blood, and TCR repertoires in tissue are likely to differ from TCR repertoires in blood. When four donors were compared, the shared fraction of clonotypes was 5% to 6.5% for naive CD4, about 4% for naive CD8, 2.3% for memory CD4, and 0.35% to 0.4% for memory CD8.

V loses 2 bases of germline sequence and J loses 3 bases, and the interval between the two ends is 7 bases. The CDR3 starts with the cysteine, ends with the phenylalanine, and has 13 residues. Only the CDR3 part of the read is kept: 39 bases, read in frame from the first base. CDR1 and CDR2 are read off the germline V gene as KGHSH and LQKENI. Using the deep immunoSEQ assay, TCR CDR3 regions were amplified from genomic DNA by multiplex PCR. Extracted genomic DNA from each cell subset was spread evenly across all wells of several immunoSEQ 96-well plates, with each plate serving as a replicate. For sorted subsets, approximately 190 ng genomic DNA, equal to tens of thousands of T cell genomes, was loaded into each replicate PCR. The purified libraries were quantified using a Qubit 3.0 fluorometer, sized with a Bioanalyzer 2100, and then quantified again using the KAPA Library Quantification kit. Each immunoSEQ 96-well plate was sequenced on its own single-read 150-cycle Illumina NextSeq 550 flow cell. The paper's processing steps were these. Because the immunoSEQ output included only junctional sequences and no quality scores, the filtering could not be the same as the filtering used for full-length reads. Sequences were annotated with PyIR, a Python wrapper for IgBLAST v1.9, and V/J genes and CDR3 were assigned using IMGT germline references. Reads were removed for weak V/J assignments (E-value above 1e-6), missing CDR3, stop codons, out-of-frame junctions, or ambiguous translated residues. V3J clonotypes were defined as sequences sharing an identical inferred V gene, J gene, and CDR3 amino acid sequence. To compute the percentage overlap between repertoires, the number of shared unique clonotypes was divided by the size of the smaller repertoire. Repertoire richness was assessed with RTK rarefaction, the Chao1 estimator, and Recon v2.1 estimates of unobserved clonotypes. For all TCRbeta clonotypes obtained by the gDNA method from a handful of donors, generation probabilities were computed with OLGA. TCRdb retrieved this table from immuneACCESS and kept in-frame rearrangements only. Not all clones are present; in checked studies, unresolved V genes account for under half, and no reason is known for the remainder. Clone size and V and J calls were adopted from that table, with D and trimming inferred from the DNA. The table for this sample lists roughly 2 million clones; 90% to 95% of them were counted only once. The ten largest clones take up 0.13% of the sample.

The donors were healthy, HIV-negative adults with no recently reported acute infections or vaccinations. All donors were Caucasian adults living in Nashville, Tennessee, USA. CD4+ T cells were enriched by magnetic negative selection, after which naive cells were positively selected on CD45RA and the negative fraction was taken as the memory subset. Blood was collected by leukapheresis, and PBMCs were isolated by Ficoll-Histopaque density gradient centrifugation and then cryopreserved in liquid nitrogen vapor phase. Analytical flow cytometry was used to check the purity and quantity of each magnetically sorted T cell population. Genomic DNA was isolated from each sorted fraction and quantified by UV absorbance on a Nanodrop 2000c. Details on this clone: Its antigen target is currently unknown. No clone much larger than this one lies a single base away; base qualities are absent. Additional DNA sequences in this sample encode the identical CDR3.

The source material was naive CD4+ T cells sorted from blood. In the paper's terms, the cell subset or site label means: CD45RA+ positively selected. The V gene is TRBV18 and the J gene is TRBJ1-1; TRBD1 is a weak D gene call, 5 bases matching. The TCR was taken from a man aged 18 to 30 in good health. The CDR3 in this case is CASSPSRDTEAFF. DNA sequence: TGTGCCAGCTCACCATCCAGGGACACTGAAGCTTTCTTT. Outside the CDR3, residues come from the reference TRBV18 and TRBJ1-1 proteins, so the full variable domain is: NAGVMQNPRHLVRRRGQEARLRCSPMKGHSHVYWYRQLPEEGLKFMVYLQKENIIDESGMPKERFSAEFPKEGPSILRIQQVVRGDSAAYFCASSPSRDTEAFFGQGTRLTVV.